Each of the 21 T cell receptor beta chains below was sequenced from the same sample in a study of Graves' ophthalmopathy and Graves' hyperthyroidism. Amplified TCR beta CDR3 regions were obtained using RNA transcripts as template. Second-round multiplex PCR came after a first-round RT-PCR that employed HTBI primers. TCRdb processed the multiplex PCR reads anew with MiXCR; each CDR3 protein has one entry. This table holds about 1.1 million distinct CDR3 sequences, less than 45% found once. Sequenced sample: peripheral blood or thyroid tissue (not recorded which). The receptors derive from an adult man with Graves' hyperthyroidism.

The rearrangement links TRBV5-6 to TRBJ1-1; tentatively, D is TRBD1 (5 bases). The CDR3 runs 13 residues. The germline V gene has CDR1 SGHDT and CDR2 YYEEEE. With 1 base removed from V and 5 bases from J, the gap between germline ends came to 9 bases. CDR3 coding DNA: TGTGCCAGCAGCTTGCCGGGGGAAACTGAAGCTTTCTTT. Translation gives CASSLPGETEAFF. Looking up the rest from reference TRBV5-6 and TRBJ1-1 gives the full variable domain: DAGVTQSPTHLIKTRGQQVTLRCSPKSGHDTVSWYQQALGQGPQFIFQYYEEEERQRGNFPDRFSGHQFPNYSSELNVNALLLGDSALYLCASSLPGETEAFFGQGTRLTVV.

The rearrangement uses TRBV5-1 and TRBJ2-7; perhaps TRBD1 as D (6 bases). The CDR3 is 14 residues long. V was cut by 3 bases and J by 4 bases, with 14 bases left in between. Germline V lookup: CDR1 SGHRS, CDR2 YFSETQ. CDR3 sequence (DNA): TGCGCCAGCAGCTCTGTATCAGGGGTTTACGAGCAGTACTTC. Amino acid sequence: CASSSVSGVYEQYF.

This clonotype showed up many times. V usage is TRBV24-1 and J usage is TRBJ1-1; the D is unclear. This CDR3 comprises 13 residues. The germline gives CDR1 KGHDR, CDR2 SFDVKD. V lost 4 bases, J lost 1 base, and 6 bases lay in between. The CDR3 sequence is CATSDLWNTEAFF. Written as DNA, the CDR3 is TGTGCCACCAGTGACCTTTGGAACACTGAAGCTTTCTTT.

This clonotype was observed many times. The chain uses TRBV7-9 and TRBJ1-5; D is possibly TRBD1 (6 bases). CDR3 length: 14 amino acids. Germline CDR1 reads SEHNR; CDR2 reads FQNEAQ (reference sequence). V dropped 4 bases and J dropped 1 base, with 8 bases sitting between them. CDR3 in DNA: TGTGCCAGCAGCTACGGACAGAGCAATCAGCCCCAGCATTTT. It specifies CASSYGQSNQPQHF.

The gene calls are TRBV5-1 and TRBJ1-1; no definite D call. CDR3 length equals 13 residues. Trimming removed 2 bases at V and 3 bases at J, with 8 bases between. Germline V CDR1 and CDR2: SGHRS, YFSETQ. This CDR3 reads CASSFEVDTEAFF. The DNA of the CDR3 is TGCGCCAGCAGCTTCGAGGTAGACACTGAAGCTTTCTTT.

In DNA form, the CDR3 reads TGCGCCAGCAGCTTGGCTGGGACTAGCGGGACTCGTGAGCTGTTTTTT. As protein: CASSLAGTSGTRELFF. The genes are TRBV5-1 and TRBJ2-2, with TRBD2 identical over 13 bases. Germline CDR1 reads SGHRS; CDR2 reads YFSETQ. The CDR3 spans 16 residues. With V trimmed by 0 bases and J by 11 bases, 7 bases remained unmatched. Based on the CDR3 plus reference TRBV5-1 and TRBJ2-2, the full variable domain is KAGVTQTPRYLIKTRGQQVTLSCSPISGHRSVSWYQQTPGQGLQFLFEYFSETQRNKGNFPGRFSGRQFSNSRSEMNVSTLELGDSALYLCASSLAGTSGTRELFFGEGSRLTVL.

This clonotype was recorded at least ten times. The chain joins TRBV7-9 to TRBJ1-5; TRBD1 might be the D (6 bases). The CDR3 runs to 15 residues. Germline V gene sequence: CDR1 SEHNR, CDR2 FQNEAQ (reference sequence). Trimming cost V 1 base and J 3 bases, with 10 bases left between them. The CDR3 DNA reads TGTGCCAGCAGCTTAGGTTGGGACACCAATCAGCCCCAGCATTTT. This codes for CASSLGWDTNQPQHF.

The chain combines TRBV6-2 or TRBV6-3 with TRBJ2-2, with 11 bases identical to TRBD1. The ends lost 7 bases at V and 6 bases at J; junction bases unmatched: 4. Germline CDR1 MNHEY, CDR2 SVGEGT. The CDR3 covers 14 residues. The CDR3: CASKDRGPAGELFF. The CDR3 nucleotides are TGTGCCAGCAAGGACAGGGGGCCGGCCGGGGAGCTGTTTTTT.

For this clonotype: A much larger clone differs from this one at a single base, so this may be a read error. V usage is TRBV7-9 and J usage is TRBJ2-5; TRBD1 matches at 7 bases. This CDR3 region has 15 residues. CDR1 and CDR2 from the germline V gene are SEHNR and FQNEAQ (reference sequence). After removal of 4 bases from V and 5 bases from J, the junction contained 10 bases not matched to a gene. CDR3 bases: TGTGCCAGCAGCTACGGCGAGACAGGGCGCGAGACCCAGTACTTC. Translation gives CASSYGETGRETQYF.

This clonotype came up many times. The V call is TRBV20-1, the J call TRBJ2-5, with 8 bases identical to TRBD2. The length of the CDR3 is 12 residues. CDR1 is DFQATT and CDR2 is SNEGSKA in the germline V gene (reference sequence). V was pared by 4 bases and J by 5 bases, with 3 bases of the junction left unmatched. CDR3 bases: TGCAGTGCTACCCAGCGGGGGGAGACCCAGTACTTC. It codes for CSATQRGETQYF.

As regards this clonotype: Sequence at one end of the junction differs from germline and may be a read error. V is TRBV7-8 and J is TRBJ2-2, with D maybe TRBD1 (6 bases). Germline V lookup: CDR1 SGHVS, CDR2 FQNEAQ. This CDR3 is built from 15 residues. CDR3 DNA sequence: TGTGCCTGCAGCCTCAGGGGTCAGAGCACCGGGGAGCTGTTTTTT. Amino acids: CACSLRGQSTGELFF.

This clonotype was seen many times. The gene calls are TRBV29-1 and TRBJ1-4; D remains ambiguous. Between the trimmed V and J ends, which lost 0 bases and 8 bases, there was a span of 10 bases. The CDR3 is 13 amino acids. Germline lookup yields CDR1 SQVTM and CDR2 ANQGSEA. The CDR3: CSVEDRYGEKLFF. DNA of the CDR3: TGCAGCGTTGAAGATCGCTACGGGGAAAAACTGTTTTTT.

The chain combines TRBV7-8 with TRBJ2-2; D may be TRBD1 (8 bases). The V end lost 0 bases, the J end lost 4 bases, and 21 bases lay between the germline ends. The CDR3 totals 19 residues. Germline V gene data show CDR1 as SGHVS and CDR2 as FQNEAQ. CDR3 nucleotide sequence: TGTGCCAGCAGCTTAGCTGGACAGGGAGGGCAGTCGACCACCGGGGAGCTGTTTTTT. This gives the protein CASSLAGQGGQSTTGELFF.

The rearrangement links TRBV6-1 to TRBJ2-7, with D unclear. Germline CDR1 and CDR2: MNHNS and SASEGT. The CDR3 has 15 amino acids. The V end lost 2 bases, the J end lost 2 bases, and 13 bases lay between the germline ends. CDR3 nucleotides: TGTGCCAGCAGTGAAAATTCCAGACCCACCTACGAGCAGTACTTC. Protein: CASSENSRPTYEQYF.

Concerning this clonotype: A much larger clone lies one base from this, so it may be a read error. V is TRBV7-2 and J is TRBJ1-1; D is undetermined. Germline-derived CDR1 and CDR2 are SGHTA and FQGNSA. This CDR3 is built from 16 residues. CDR3 amino acids: CASSVEGSHPPTETFF. CDR3 in DNA: TGTGCCAGCAGCGTAGAAGGTTCGCATCCACCCACTGAAACTTTCTTT.

This clonotype has just a few counts. The J gene is TRBJ1-1, the V gene TRBV25-1; D not resolved. The CDR3 is made up of 14 amino acids. Germline lookup yields CDR1 MGHDK and CDR2 SYGVNS. V lost 5 bases, J lost 4 bases, and 14 bases lay in between. The CDR3 region has the DNA TGTGCCAGCAGTTGGGCCGGGATCGGCACTGAAGCTTTCTTT. This gives the protein CASSWAGIGTEAFF.

This clonotype was detected a few times. The genes are TRBV7-2 and TRBJ2-2; 9 bases are a match to TRBD1. The CDR3 is 18 residues long. The ends lost 6 bases at V and 6 bases at J; junction bases unmatched: 17. Germline CDR1 and CDR2: SGHTA and FQGNSA. CDR3 sequence: CASRPPDRGGGNAGELFF. For the CDR3, the DNA is TGTGCCAGCAGACCACCGGACAGGGGTGGAGGAAACGCCGGGGAGCTGTTTTTT.

There are many counts of this clonotype. The V and J genes are TRBV7-8 and TRBJ1-4; weak D call: TRBD1 (5 bases). The V and J ends lost 5 bases and 3 bases respectively, with 10 bases between them. This CDR3 is built from 14 residues. CDR1 is SGHVS, CDR2 FQNEAQ, per germline. For the CDR3, the DNA is TGTGCCAGCAGCCCCAGGGTGGCTAATGAAAAACTGTTTTTT. It encodes CASSPRVANEKLFF.

This clonotype was counted at least ten times. V usage is TRBV4-3 and J usage is TRBJ2-7, with 8 positions matching TRBD1. V lost 1 base and J lost 3; bases outside the gene matches: 8. Looked up from germline, CDR1 is LGHNA and CDR2 is YSLEER. The CDR3 is 16 residues long. The CDR3 nucleotides are TGCGCCAGCAGCCAAGTGCTGGACAGGGTCTACTACGAGCAGTACTTC. Amino acids: CASSQVLDRVYYEQYF.

This clonotype came up a few times. The chain's CDR3 is CASSEGDSLAGYTF. The CDR3, as DNA: TGTGCCAGCAGTGAAGGGGACAGCCTAGCTGGCTACACCTTC. The chain uses TRBV2 and TRBJ1-2; the match to TRBD1 covers 7 bases. Germline V gene lookup returns CDR1 SNHLY and CDR2 FYNNEI. The CDR3 loop spans 14 amino acids. Losses at the gene ends were 1 base for V and 7 bases for J; bases not matched to a gene: 6.

This clonotype showed up just once. This rearrangement joins TRBV11-2 to TRBJ2-7; the match to TRBD2 covers 12 bases. The ends lost 2 bases at V and 7 bases at J; junction bases unmatched: 6. Germline V gives CDR1 SGHAT, CDR2 FQNNGV. CDR3 length: 15 residues. The CDR3 DNA reads TGTGCCAGCAGCTTAAGACTAGCGGGAGCCGGGGAGCAGTACTTC. As protein: CASSLRLAGAGEQYF.